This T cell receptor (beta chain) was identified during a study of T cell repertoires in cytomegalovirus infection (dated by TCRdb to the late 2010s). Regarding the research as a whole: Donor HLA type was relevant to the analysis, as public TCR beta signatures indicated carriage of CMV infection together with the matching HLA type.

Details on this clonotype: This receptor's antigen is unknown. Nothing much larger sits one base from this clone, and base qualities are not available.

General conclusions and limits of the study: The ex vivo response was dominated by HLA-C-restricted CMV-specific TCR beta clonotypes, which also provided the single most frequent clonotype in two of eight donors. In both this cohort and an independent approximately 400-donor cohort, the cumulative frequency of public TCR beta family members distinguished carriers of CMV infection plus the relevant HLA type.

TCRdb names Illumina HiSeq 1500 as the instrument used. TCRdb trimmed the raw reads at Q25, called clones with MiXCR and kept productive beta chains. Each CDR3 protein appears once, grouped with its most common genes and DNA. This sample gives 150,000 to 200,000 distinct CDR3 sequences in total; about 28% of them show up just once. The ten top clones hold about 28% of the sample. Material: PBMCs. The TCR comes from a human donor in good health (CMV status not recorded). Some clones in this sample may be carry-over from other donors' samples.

The DNA reads as follows: TGCGCCAGCAGCCAAGATCGGGGAGATACGCAGTATTTT. This is translated as CASSQDRGDTQYF. The sequence links TRBV4-3 to TRBJ2-3; TRBD2 is a weak D gene call, 5 bases matching. The CDR3, from cysteine to phenylalanine, totals 13 residues. The DNA shown is the 39-base CDR3, in frame from base 1. According to the germline V gene, CDR1 reads LGHNA and CDR2 reads YSLEER. V and J lose 0 bases and 5 bases, and a span of 6 bases separates them.